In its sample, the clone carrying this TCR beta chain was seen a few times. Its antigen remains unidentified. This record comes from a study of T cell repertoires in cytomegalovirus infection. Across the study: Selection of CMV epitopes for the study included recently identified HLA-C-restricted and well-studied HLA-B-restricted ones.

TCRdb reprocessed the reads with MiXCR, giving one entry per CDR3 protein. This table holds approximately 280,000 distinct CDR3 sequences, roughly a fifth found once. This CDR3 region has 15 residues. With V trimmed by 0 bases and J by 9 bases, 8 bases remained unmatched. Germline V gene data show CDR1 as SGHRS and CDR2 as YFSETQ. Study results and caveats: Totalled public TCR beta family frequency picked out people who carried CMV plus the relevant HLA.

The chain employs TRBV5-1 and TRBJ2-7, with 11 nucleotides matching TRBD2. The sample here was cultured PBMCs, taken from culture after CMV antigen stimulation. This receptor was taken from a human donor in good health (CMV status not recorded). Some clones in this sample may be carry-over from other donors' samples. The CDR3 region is CASSLGLAGYNVQYV. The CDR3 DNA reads TGCGCCAGCAGCTTGGGACTAGCGGGATACAATGTGCAGTACGTC.